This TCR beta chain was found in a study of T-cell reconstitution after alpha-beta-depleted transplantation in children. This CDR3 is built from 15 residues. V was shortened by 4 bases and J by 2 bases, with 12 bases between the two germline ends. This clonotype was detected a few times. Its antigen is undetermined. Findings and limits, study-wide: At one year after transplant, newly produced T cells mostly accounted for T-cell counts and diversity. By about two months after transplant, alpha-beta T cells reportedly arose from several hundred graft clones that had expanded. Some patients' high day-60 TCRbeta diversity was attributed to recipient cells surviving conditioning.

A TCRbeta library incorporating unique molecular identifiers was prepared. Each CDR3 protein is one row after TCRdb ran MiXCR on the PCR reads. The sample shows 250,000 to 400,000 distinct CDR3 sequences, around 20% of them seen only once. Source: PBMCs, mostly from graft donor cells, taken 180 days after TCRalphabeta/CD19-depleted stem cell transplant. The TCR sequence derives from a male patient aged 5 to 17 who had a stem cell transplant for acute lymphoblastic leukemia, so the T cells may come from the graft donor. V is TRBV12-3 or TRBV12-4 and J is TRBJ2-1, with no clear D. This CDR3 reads CASSSDRRTYNEQFF. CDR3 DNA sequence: TGTGCCAGCAGTTCCGATAGACGCACCTACAATGAGCAGTTCTTC.